This T cell receptor beta chain was identified during a study of neurological immune-mediated disorders. Findings and limits, study-wide: Expansion of TCR clones was greatest in HTLV-1-associated myelopathy and smallest in multiple sclerosis, where it fell below that of healthy controls.

V trimming: 3 bases; J trimming: 0 bases; junction bases outside the gene matches: 5. Germline lookup yields CDR1 DFQATT and CDR2 SNEGSKA (reference sequence). The CDR3 is made up of 15 amino acids. Time point noted: longitudinal time-point 3. Unsorted libraries were generated from 2 million PBMCs. These cells had been stored in RNAlater at -80 C. The output of every sequencing run, over 190 million TCR-beta sequences, came from 15-18 subjects. TCRdb analysed the 5' RACE reads with MiXCR anew, one entry per CDR3 protein. The table records roughly 42,000 distinct CDR3 sequences, roughly 12% of them present only once. The sample holds many counts of this clonotype. Its antigen is not identified.

This clonotype was obtained from a man aged 30 to 39 in good health. The chain has TRBV20-1 and TRBJ2-3; 8 bases align to TRBD2. Sequences were obtained from PBMCs. CDR3 bases: TGCAGTGCTAGGGAGACTAGCGCAAGCACAGATACGCAGTATTTT. Its protein product is CSARETSASTDTQYF.